This T cell receptor beta chain was recovered during a study of CD8 T cells in Susac syndrome. The RNA, about 0.5 to 1 ug, was put through reverse transcription using random hexamers. Amplification of TCR beta CDR3 spanned 54 Vbeta and 13 Jbeta via immunoSEQ multiplex PCR. TCRdb passed the immunoSEQ multiplex PCR reads through MiXCR, listing each CDR3 protein once. This table has 200,000 to 300,000 distinct CDR3 sequences, roughly 95% appearing once. This clonotype was detected once. Its specificity is unknown. CDR3 length equals 14 residues. V lost 2 bases to trimming and J lost 1 base, with 5 bases between them. The germline gives CDR1 MGHRA, CDR2 YSYEKL. The multiple sclerosis control group comprised treatment-naive patients with stable or active relapsing-remitting disease. Purification of the CD8+ and CD4+ T cells relied on negative isolation, and TEMRA cells underwent FACS enrichment. Study results and limitations: As acknowledged by the study, its TCR sequencing and HLA analysis included a relatively small number of individuals.

The rearrangement links TRBV4-1 to TRBJ1-4; D call uncertain. The sample comprised CD4+ T cells from PBMCs. The TCR sequence derives from a human donor with multiple sclerosis. The DNA of the CDR3 is TGCGCCAGCAGCCAAACAGAAACTAATGAAAAACTGTTTTTT. Amino acid sequence: CASSQTETNEKLFF.